This passage covers 26 T cell receptor beta chains from one sample sequenced in a study of blood T cell repertoires in COVID-19. The assay was immunoSEQ multiplex PCR, and TCRdb's table has in-frame clones only and misses some. The sample holds about 180,000 clones, around 80% seen once. What was sequenced was peripheral blood. The receptors here all came from a woman in her 70s with acute or convalescent COVID-19.

The chain is built from TRBV4-3 and TRBJ1-4; D is perhaps TRBD1 (6 bases). Germline V gene lookup returns CDR1 LGHNA and CDR2 YSLEER. The CDR3 consists of 19 residues. Trimming removed 1 base from V and 6 bases from J, with 24 bases in between. The CDR3: CASSQVVVTGSIGYEKLFF. CDR3 DNA sequence: TGCGCCAGCAGCCAAGTTGTGGTGACAGGCTCCATCGGGTATGAAAAACTGTTTTTT.

This clone turned up a few times. The chain carries TRBV2 and TRBJ1-6, with TRBD1 identical over 7 bases. CDR3 size: 14 residues. Per germline, CDR1 SNHLY and CDR2 FYNNEI. V gave up 8 bases and J gave up 14 bases; unmatched junction bases: 15. CDR3 sequence reads: CASGATGSVEALHF. CDR3 coding DNA: TGTGCCAGCGGGGCGACAGGGTCAGTGGAGGCCCTCCACTTT.

The chain has TRBV7-2 and TRBJ2-3; no definite D call. Germline CDR1 is SGHTA and CDR2 is FQGNSA. Trimming removed 5 bases at V and 3 bases at J, with 9 bases between. There are 13 residues in the CDR3. CDR3 sequence: CASSQMLTDTQYF. In DNA form, the CDR3 reads TGTGCCAGCAGCCAGATGCTGACAGATACGCAGTATTTT. The whole variable domain, remainder taken from reference TRBV7-2 and TRBJ2-3, is GAGVSQSPSNKVTEKGKDVELRCDPISGHTALYWYRQSLGQGLEFLIYFQGNSAPDKSGLPSDRFSAERTGGSVSTLTIQRTQQEDSAVYLCASSQMLTDTQYFGPGTRLTVL.

The chain is built from TRBV5-1 and TRBJ2-7, with 10 bases matching TRBD1. The germline V gene has CDR1 SGHRS and CDR2 YFSETQ. The CDR3 covers 14 residues. After removal of 3 bases from V and 4 bases from J, the junction contained 4 bases not matched to a gene. The CDR3 protein is CASSWGTGEYEQYF. The CDR3 nucleotides read TGCGCCAGCAGCTGGGGGACAGGGGAGTACGAGCAGTACTTC.

The chain is built from TRBV6-5 and TRBJ2-3; D gene ambiguous. Deletions cut 8 bases from V and 1 base from J, with 13 bases between. Germline-derived CDR1 and CDR2 are MNHEY and SVGAGI. The CDR3 is 14 amino acids. The CDR3, as DNA: TGTGCCAGCCATAGAGGAGTTGGCACAGATACGCAGTATTTT. The encoded protein is CASHRGVGTDTQYF.

This clone was detected only a few times. The gene calls are TRBV6-2 or TRBV6-3 and TRBJ1-1; 10 positions match TRBD1. Trimming removed 0 bases from V and 3 bases from J; junction bases left unmatched: 10. Per the germline V gene, CDR1 is MNHEY and CDR2 is SVGEGT. CDR3 length: 18 amino acids. The DNA of the CDR3 is TGTGCCAGCAGTTACTCGACAGGGGGCGGCTTATTGGACACTGAAGCTTTCTTT. Protein product: CASSYSTGGGLLDTEAFF.

V is TRBV5-1 and J is TRBJ1-1; D might be TRBD1 (6 bases). Trimming removed 4 bases at V and 10 bases at J, with 17 bases between. The CDR3 runs to 13 residues. Germline CDR1 reads SGHRS; CDR2 reads YFSETQ. The CDR3 coding sequence is TGCGCCAGCAGCGCGTACACAGGGTCGGGAGCTTTCTTT. It codes for CASSAYTGSGAFF.

The rearrangement uses TRBV11-2 and TRBJ2-1; 7 bases line up with TRBD1. Germline trimming cut 1 base from V and 3 bases from J; bases unmatched to any gene: 0. Per the germline V gene, CDR1 is SGHAT and CDR2 is FQNNGV. The CDR3 totals 14 residues. The CDR3 DNA reads as TGTGCCAGCAGCTTAGGGACAGGCTACAATGAGCAGTTCTTC. Translated, it gives CASSLGTGYNEQFF.

The V and J genes are TRBV27 and TRBJ1-5; possibly TRBD1 for D (5 bases). Trimming removed 11 bases from V and 3 bases from J, with 14 bases in between. The CDR3 is made up of 13 amino acids. CDR1 MNHEY and CDR2 SMNVEV come from the germline V gene (reference sequence). The CDR3 spells CAGRGGDNQPQHF. The CDR3 region has the DNA TGTGCCGGCCGCGGGGGGGACAATCAGCCCCAGCATTTT.

The chain uses TRBV4-3 and TRBJ2-1; possibly TRBD1 for D (6 bases). Germline V lookup: CDR1 LGHNA, CDR2 YSLEER. CDR3 length: 16 amino acids. The germline V and J ends were trimmed by 2 bases and 4 bases, with 15 bases remaining between them. The CDR3 DNA reads as TGCGCCAGCAGCCAATACGTTGGGGGCCCTTACAATGAGCAGTTCTTC. It is translated as CASSQYVGGPYNEQFF.

This chain uses TRBV19 with TRBJ1-6; tentative D call: TRBD1 (5 bases). Germline values: CDR1 LNHDA, CDR2 SQIVND (reference sequence). The V and J ends lost 6 bases and 0 bases respectively, with 9 bases between them. The CDR3 has 15 residues. The CDR3 coding sequence is TGTGCCAGTAGGAATCAGGGCTCCTATAATTCACCCCTCCACTTT. It codes for CASRNQGSYNSPLHF.

The rearrangement uses TRBV7-9 and TRBJ2-2; TRBD1 agrees at 10 bases. The V gene end was trimmed by 5 bases and the J gene end by 5 bases; junction bases not matched to a gene: 8. Germline V gene lookup returns CDR1 SEHNR and CDR2 FQNEAQ (reference sequence). This CDR3 is built from 16 residues. CDR3 sequence reads: CASSQLGTGVTGELFF. The CDR3, as DNA: TGTGCCAGCAGCCAACTAGGGACAGGGGTTACCGGGGAGCTGTTTTTT.

CDR3 loop: CASSQDGTPVVGYGYTF. CDR3 DNA: TGCGCCAGCAGCCAAGATGGGACACCGGTCGTGGGCTATGGCTACACCTTC. The V gene is TRBV4-1, the J gene TRBJ1-2; tentative D call: TRBD1 (6 bases). The CDR3 is 17 amino acids. Trimming shortened V by 0 bases and J by 4 bases, and 18 bases separated the two germline ends. Germline V gene lookup returns CDR1 MGHRA and CDR2 YSYEKL.

There are a few counts of this clone. The chain recombines TRBV30 with TRBJ2-7; D not certain. This CDR3 contains 12 residues. V lost 2 bases, J lost 7 bases, and 12 bases lay in between. Germline lookup yields CDR1 GTSNPN and CDR2 SVGIG (reference sequence). The CDR3 sequence: CAWSLDVWEQYF. In nucleotides, the CDR3 is TGTGCCTGGAGTTTAGATGTCTGGGAGCAGTACTTC. Combining the CDR3 with reference TRBV30 and TRBJ2-7 gives the whole variable domain SQTIHQWPATLVQPVGSPLSLECTVEGTSNPNLYWYRQAAGRGLQLLFYSVGIGQISSEVPQNLSASRPQDRQFILSSKKLLLSDSGFYLCAWSLDVWEQYFGPGTRLTVT.

The chain is built from TRBV5-1 and TRBJ2-7; 8 positions agree with TRBD2. The CDR3 is 15 residues long. Germline V gene data show CDR1 as SGHRS and CDR2 as YFSETQ. Germline trimming cut 0 bases from V and 3 bases from J; bases unmatched to any gene: 5. The CDR3 region has the DNA TGCGCCAGCAGCTTGGCTGGCGGGGGGCACTACGAGCAGTACTTC. This gives the protein CASSLAGGGHYEQYF.

CDR3 sequence: CASSPRTGQQSPLHF. The CDR3 DNA reads TGTGCCAGCAGCCCCAGGACAGGGCAGCAATCACCCCTCCACTTT. The rearrangement joins TRBV7-2 to TRBJ1-6, with TRBD1 matching 8 bases. CDR3 length equals 15 residues. The V and J ends lost 5 bases and 10 bases, in that order; junction bases with no gene match: 10. The germline V gene has CDR1 SGHTA and CDR2 FQGNSA.

The chain is built from TRBV30 and TRBJ1-2, with D maybe TRBD1 (5 bases). The V gene's germline CDR1 is GTSNPN and CDR2 SVGIG (reference sequence). V was clipped by 5 bases and J by 7 bases, with 20 bases between them. The CDR3 runs 14 residues. The chain's CDR3 is CAWDSHMSYGGYTF. Written as DNA, the CDR3 is TGTGCCTGGGACAGCCACATGAGCTATGGTGGCTACACCTTC.

The chain is built from TRBV6-5 and TRBJ2-3; D may be TRBD2 (6 bases). CDR1 and CDR2 from the germline V gene are MNHEY and SVGAGI. The V end lost 2 bases, the J end lost 1 base, and 13 bases lay between the germline ends. The length of the CDR3 is 16 residues. The chain's CDR3 is CASSYGGTGGTDTQYF. The CDR3 coding sequence is TGTGCCAGCAGTTACGGCGGGACCGGTGGCACAGATACGCAGTATTTT.

The chain uses TRBV20-1 and TRBJ1-2; D unresolved. This CDR3 comprises 12 residues. V lost 3 bases and J 4 bases, leaving 9 bases between the germline ends. From germline, CDR1 is DFQATT and CDR2 SNEGSKA (reference sequence). The CDR3 here is CSASSESYGYTF. CDR3 sequence (DNA): TGCAGTGCTAGTTCAGAATCCTATGGCTACACCTTC.

This clone was found a few times. V is TRBV2 and J is TRBJ2-1; 11 bases map to TRBD2. The CDR3 spans 15 residues. With V trimmed by 5 bases and J by 7 bases, 7 bases remained unmatched. Germline assignment: CDR1 SNHLY and CDR2 FYNNEI. The CDR3 nucleotides read TGTGCCAGCAGTCTTAGCGGGGGGGCGTTGAATGAGCAGTTCTTC. This translates into CASSLSGGALNEQFF.

The chain links TRBV7-2 to TRBJ1-3; unclear D gene. CDR1 and CDR2 from the germline V gene are SGHTA and FQGNSA. Trimming shortened V by 2 bases and J by 4 bases, and 15 bases separated the two germline ends. The CDR3 extends over 16 amino acids. For the CDR3, the DNA is TGTGCCAGCAGCTTATGGAGGGAGGCCGGGGGAAACACCATATATTTT. It specifies CASSLWREAGGNTIYF.

V is TRBV6-2 or TRBV6-3 and J is TRBJ2-7, with TRBD1 as a possible D gene (5 bases). The germline V gene encodes CDR1 MNHEY and CDR2 SVGEGT. V lost 5 bases and J 2 bases, leaving 13 bases between the germline ends. The CDR3 sequence is 14 residues long. In DNA form, the CDR3 reads TGTGCCAGCAGTCCGACAGCTTCAACCTACGAGCAGTACTTC. Protein: CASSPTASTYEQYF.

This rearrangement joins TRBV30 to TRBJ1-2; TRBD1 matches at 11 bases. There are 14 residues in the CDR3. The junction had 13 bases not matched to a gene; V was cut back by 5 bases and J by 11 bases. Germline CDR1 and CDR2: GTSNPN and SVGIG (reference sequence). The CDR3 sequence is CAWGLLGQGGRYTF. CDR3 in DNA: TGTGCCTGGGGCCTATTGGGACAGGGGGGAAGGTACACCTTC.

J is TRBJ2-3 and V is TRBV5-1; 8 bases line up with TRBD1. Germline CDR1 and CDR2: SGHRS and YFSETQ. The CDR3 extends over 15 amino acids. J was trimmed by 6 bases and V by 0 bases; bases with no gene match: 6. The CDR3 region has the DNA TGCGCCAGCAGCTTGGTCAGGGGGCTGAGGGATACGCAGTATTTT. Amino acid sequence: CASSLVRGLRDTQYF.

The chain links TRBV18 to TRBJ2-1; 7 nucleotides align to TRBD1. The V gene's germline CDR1 is KGHSH and CDR2 LQKENI. This CDR3 has 16 residues. Germline trimming cut 2 bases from V and 0 bases from J; bases unmatched to any gene: 4. The CDR3 sequence is CASSPTGQSSYNEQFF. The DNA for the CDR3 is TGTGCCAGCTCACCAACGGGACAGAGCTCCTACAATGAGCAGTTCTTC. Full variable domain (missing parts from reference TRBV18 and TRBJ2-1): NAGVMQNPRHLVRRRGQEARLRCSPMKGHSHVYWYRQLPEEGLKFMVYLQKENIIDESGMPKERFSAEFPKEGPSILRIQQVVRGDSAAYFCASSPTGQSSYNEQFFGPGTRLTVL.

CDR3 sequence reads: CSASRVNTEAFF. DNA of the CDR3: TGCAGTGCTAGTCGTGTCAACACTGAAGCTTTCTTT. The V call is TRBV20-1, the J call TRBJ1-1, with unresolved D. The CDR3 consists of 12 residues. Germline CDR1 reads DFQATT; CDR2 reads SNEGSKA (reference sequence). V lost 3 bases and J 2 bases, leaving 7 bases between the germline ends.